This T cell receptor (beta chain) was found in a study of blood T cell repertoires in COVID-19. Study overall: The United States, Italy and Spain were the sources of the acute and convalescent COVID-19 samples. The analysed material was cDNA or gDNA that came from T cells, B-cell-depleted T cells, or PBMCs.

The CDR3 is 15 amino acids. Germline lookup yields CDR1 SGHVS and CDR2 FQNEAQ. With 1 base removed from V and 6 bases from J, the gap between germline ends came to 13 bases. In the study's own analysis: Scientists estimated how many nucleated cells there were by amplifying reference gene primers. Profiled with immunoSEQ multiplex PCR; TCRdb holds only in-frame clones, not every one. The V and J calls and the clone size are those of that table, but D and trimming were determined from the DNA. The sample lists 85,000 to 120,000 clones, roughly 86% occurring once. The chain is built from TRBV7-8 and TRBJ1-5; D is uncertain. The TCR was taken from a man in his fifties with active or convalescent COVID-19. The source material was peripheral blood. The chain's CDR3 is CASSLGAGQVQPQHF. In DNA form, the CDR3 reads TGTGCCAGCAGCTTAGGTGCGGGCCAGGTTCAGCCCCAGCATTTT.